This T cell receptor (beta chain) is from a study of beta chain features in type 1 diabetes. Study observations and caveats: Since sequencing was performed on cDNA, cells with high TCR expression could be over-represented. Reduced insertions and increased deletions marked VDJ junctions in type 1 diabetes patients. A moderate, significant TCRB CDR3 shortening appeared in type 1 diabetes across four CD4+ subsets.

Each of the CD4+ naive, central memory, regulatory and stem cell-like memory populations was sorted via CD45RO/CCR7/CD25/CD127/CD95/CD27. This clone occurred a few times. The antigen is unknown. The whole isolated RNA underwent reverse transcription, so sequencing captured expressed TCRB transcripts. Repertoires were generated with immunoSEQ multiplex PCR, while TCRdb's copy carries only in-frame clones and drops some. The profile covers around 600,000 clones, with roughly 12% appearing a single time and more than 0.095% taken by the ten largest. CDR1 and CDR2 (germline): LGHNA, YSLEER. The CDR3 is 15 amino acids. The V segment lost 0 bases and the J segment 0 bases; nucleotides outside the gene matches: 1.

J is TRBJ2-7 and V is TRBV4-3; 8 nucleotides line up with TRBD2. The receptor was isolated from a man younger than 40 with type 1 diabetes. Sequencing was performed on naive CD4+ T cells from blood. The CDR3 DNA follows: TGCGCCAGCAGCCAAGAGAGCGGGGGCTCCTACGAGCAGTACTTC. Encoded protein: CASSQESGGSYEQYF.